This entry describes one T cell receptor (beta chain). This record belongs to a study of blood T cell repertoires in COVID-19. Across the study: COVID-19 samples, acute and convalescent, were from the United States, Italy and Spain. In each case, the material was cDNA or gDNA derived from T cells, B-cell-depleted T cells, or PBMCs.

Germline-derived CDR1 and CDR2 are LNHDA and SQIVND (reference sequence). The CDR3 sequence is 18 residues long. J was trimmed by 1 base and V by 5 bases; bases with no gene match: 13. In the authors' workflow: For nucleated cells, counts were estimated from reference gene primer amplification. Using immunoSEQ multiplex PCR, the repertoire was profiled, and TCRdb retains in-frame clones only, with some absent. The V and J calls and clone size come from that table; D and trimming were worked out from the DNA. The sample contains 95,000 to 120,000 clones, about 90% of which appear only once. The origin of this receptor is a human donor in a cohort sampled during active COVID-19. The sequencing input was peripheral blood. The chain recombines TRBV19 with TRBJ1-4; 7 bases agree with TRBD1. For the CDR3, the DNA is TGTGCCAGTAGTCCCCGGACAGGAATTTTAGGAACTAATGAAAAACTGTTTTTT. Translated, it gives CASSPRTGILGTNEKLFF.